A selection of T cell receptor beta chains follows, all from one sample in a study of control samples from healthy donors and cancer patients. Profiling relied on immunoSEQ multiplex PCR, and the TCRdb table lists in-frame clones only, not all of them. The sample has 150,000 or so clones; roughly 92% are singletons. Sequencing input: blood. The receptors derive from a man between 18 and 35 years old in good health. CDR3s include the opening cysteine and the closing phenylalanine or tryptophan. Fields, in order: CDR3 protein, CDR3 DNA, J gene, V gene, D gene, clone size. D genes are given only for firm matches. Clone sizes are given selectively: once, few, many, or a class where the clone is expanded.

CDR3 protein: CASEPGSNQPQHF; CDR3 DNA: TGTGCCAGCGAGCCCGGAAGCAATCAGCCCCAGCATTTT; J gene: TRBJ1-5; V gene: TRBV2; D gene: -; clone size: -
CDR3 protein: CASRGGSGYTF; CDR3 DNA: TGCGCCAGCAGGGGCGGCTCTGGCTACACCTTC; J gene: TRBJ1-2; V gene: TRBV10-2; D gene: -; clone size: -
CDR3 protein: CASREQGGPYSNQPQHF; CDR3 DNA: TGTGCCAGCAGAGAACAGGGAGGGCCTTATAGCAATCAGCCCCAGCATTTT; J gene: TRBJ1-5; V gene: TRBV18; D gene: -; clone size: -
CDR3 protein: CASRDDVFPGELFF; CDR3 DNA: TGTGCCAGCAGAGACGATGTGTTCCCCGGGGAGCTGTTTTTT; J gene: TRBJ2-2; V gene: TRBV11-2; D gene: -; clone size: -
CDR3 protein: CASGKETYSNQPQHF; CDR3 DNA: TGTGCCAGTGGGAAAGAAACCTATAGCAATCAGCCCCAGCATTTT; J gene: TRBJ1-5; V gene: TRBV19; D gene: -; clone size: -
CDR3 protein: CASSTHRGRSNQPQHF; CDR3 DNA: TGTGCCAGCAGTACCCACAGGGGGCGAAGCAATCAGCCCCAGCATTTT; J gene: TRBJ1-5; V gene: TRBV27; D gene: TRBD1; clone size: once
CDR3 protein: CATSDSSSRGGVGPYYTF; CDR3 DNA: TGTGCCACCAGTGATAGTTCATCCAGGGGTGGTGTGGGCCCCTATTACACCTTC; J gene: TRBJ1-2; V gene: TRBV24-1; D gene: -; clone size: -
CDR3 protein: CASSPSGGMNTQYF; CDR3 DNA: TGTGCCAGCAGCCCGTCGGGAGGGATGAATACGCAGTATTTT; J gene: TRBJ2-3; V gene: TRBV7-2; D gene: TRBD2; clone size: once
CDR3 protein: CASSVGLVSYEQYF; CDR3 DNA: TGTGCCAGCAGCGTGGGTCTAGTATCCTACGAGCAGTACTTC; J gene: TRBJ2-7; V gene: TRBV9; D gene: -; clone size: once
CDR3 protein: CASTLQPWGYTF; CDR3 DNA: TGTGCCAGCACTCTCCAGCCTTGGGGCTACACCTTC; J gene: TRBJ1-2; V gene: TRBV6-4; D gene: -; clone size: -
CDR3 protein: CASSFQGVNEQFF; CDR3 DNA: TGTGCCAGCAGCTTCCAGGGAGTCAATGAGCAGTTCTTC; J gene: TRBJ2-1; V gene: TRBV11-3; D gene: -; clone size: -
CDR3 protein: CAGRPGQEYGYTF; CDR3 DNA: TGTGCCGGCCGGCCGGGACAGGAATATGGCTACACCTTC; J gene: TRBJ1-2; V gene: TRBV2; D gene: TRBD1; clone size: -
CDR3 protein: CASRRVGDREQFF; CDR3 DNA: TGCGCCAGCAGGAGAGTCGGGGACCGCGAGCAGTTCTTC; J gene: TRBJ2-1; V gene: TRBV4-1; D gene: -; clone size: -
CDR3 protein: CASSARGGTGVEQYF; CDR3 DNA: TGTGCCAGCAGCGCCCGAGGGGGGACAGGGGTCGAGCAGTACTTC; J gene: TRBJ2-7; V gene: TRBV9; D gene: TRBD1; clone size: -
CDR3 protein: CASSEVGGSSYEQYF; CDR3 DNA: TGTGCCAGCAGTGAGGTTGGGGGGAGCTCCTACGAGCAGTACTTC; J gene: TRBJ2-7; V gene: TRBV2; D gene: -; clone size: -
CDR3 protein: CASSLGSSKETQYF; CDR3 DNA: TGTGCCAGCAGCCTGGGTTCGTCGAAAGAGACCCAGTACTTC; J gene: TRBJ2-5; V gene: TRBV5-4; D gene: -; clone size: -
CDR3 protein: CASSPTERRNTIYF; CDR3 DNA: TGTGCCAGCAGCCCAACAGAGAGGCGGAACACCATATATTTT; J gene: TRBJ1-3; V gene: TRBV11-2; D gene: -; clone size: -
CDR3 protein: CASSQAPSGGYNEQFF; CDR3 DNA: TGTGCCAGCAGCCAAGCTCCTAGCGGGGGGTACAATGAGCAGTTCTTC; J gene: TRBJ2-1; V gene: TRBV3-1/TRBV3-2; D gene: TRBD2; clone size: -
CDR3 protein: CASSLNPDGRLFF; CDR3 DNA: TGTGCCAGCAGCCTCAACCCAGACGGCAGACTGTTTTTT; J gene: TRBJ1-4; V gene: TRBV3-1/TRBV3-2; D gene: -; clone size: -
CDR3 protein: CASSIRAARGTDTQYF; CDR3 DNA: TGTGCCAGTAGTATTAGGGCAGCCCGAGGAACAGATACGCAGTATTTT; J gene: TRBJ2-3; V gene: TRBV19; D gene: -; clone size: -
CDR3 protein: CASSPGSAGGRTYNEQFF; CDR3 DNA: TGTGCCAGCAGCCCAGGCTCAGCGGGGGGGCGAACCTACAATGAGCAGTTCTTC; J gene: TRBJ2-1; V gene: TRBV7-9; D gene: TRBD2; clone size: -
CDR3 protein: CASSLVGSGNTIYF; CDR3 DNA: TGCGCCAGCAGCCTTGTGGGGAGTGGAAACACCATATATTTT; J gene: TRBJ1-3; V gene: TRBV4-1; D gene: -; clone size: -
CDR3 protein: CASSPAPGSLYEQFF; CDR3 DNA: TGTGCCAGCAGCCCAGCGCCGGGATCCTTGTATGAGCAGTTCTTC; J gene: TRBJ2-1; V gene: TRBV7-3; D gene: -; clone size: -
CDR3 protein: CASSERSPGSSYNEQFF; CDR3 DNA: TGTGCCAGCAGTGAACGATCCCCGGGGAGCTCCTACAATGAGCAGTTCTTC; J gene: TRBJ2-1; V gene: TRBV2; D gene: -; clone size: -
CDR3 protein: CDSGRNNSNQPQHF; CDR3 DNA: TGTGACTCCGGACGGAACAATAGCAATCAGCCCCAGCATTTT; J gene: TRBJ1-5; V gene: TRBV12-1; D gene: -; clone size: few
CDR3 protein: CASGLVLGYTGELFF; CDR3 DNA: TGTGCTAGTGGTTTGGTACTTGGGTACACCGGGGAGCTGTTTTTT; J gene: TRBJ2-2; V gene: TRBV12-5; D gene: -; clone size: -
CDR3 protein: CASSPARAGSYEQYF; CDR3 DNA: TGTGCCAGCAGTCCGGCCCGGGCGGGCTCCTACGAGCAGTACTTC; J gene: TRBJ2-7; V gene: TRBV6-5; D gene: -; clone size: -
CDR3 protein: CASAPTREGVRPQHF; CDR3 DNA: TGTGCCAGCGCACCAACGAGGGAGGGGGTAAGGCCCCAGCATTTT; J gene: TRBJ1-5; V gene: TRBV6-5; D gene: -; clone size: -
CDR3 protein: CASSRSGIGTDTQYF; CDR3 DNA: TGTGCCAGCAGTCGCTCAGGGATAGGAACAGATACGCAGTATTTT; J gene: TRBJ2-3; V gene: TRBV6-2/TRBV6-3; D gene: -; clone size: -
CDR3 protein: CASSFGTEYGYTF; CDR3 DNA: TGTGCCAGCAGCTTCGGGACAGAGTATGGCTACACCTTC; J gene: TRBJ1-2; V gene: TRBV5-6; D gene: TRBD1; clone size: -
CDR3 protein: CASSIGGAVKGGTQYF; CDR3 DNA: TGTGCCAGTAGTATAGGAGGGGCCGTTAAGGGCGGGACGCAGTATTTT; J gene: TRBJ2-3; V gene: TRBV19; D gene: -; clone size: once
CDR3 protein: CASSQDKLAGGLSQFF; CDR3 DNA: TGTGCCAGCAGCCAAGATAAGCTAGCGGGGGGGTTATCGCAGTTCTTC; J gene: TRBJ2-1; V gene: TRBV3-1/TRBV3-2; D gene: TRBD2; clone size: few
CDR3 protein: CATSRDNLDTDTQYF; CDR3 DNA: TGTGCCACCAGCAGAGATAATTTAGATACAGATACGCAGTATTTT; J gene: TRBJ2-3; V gene: TRBV15; D gene: -; clone size: -
CDR3 protein: CASSQGGRRRSSYEQYF; CDR3 DNA: TGTGCCAGCAGCCAAGGGGGACGGCGGCGGAGCTCCTACGAGCAGTACTTC; J gene: TRBJ2-7; V gene: TRBV4-2; D gene: -; clone size: -
CDR3 protein: CASSLSRVSPLHF; CDR3 DNA: TGTGCCAGCAGCTTATCCAGGGTCTCACCCCTCCACTTT; J gene: TRBJ1-6; V gene: TRBV11-3; D gene: -; clone size: few
CDR3 protein: CAWSAPTGGNSPLHF; CDR3 DNA: TGTGCCTGGAGTGCCCCCACAGGGGGGAATTCACCCCTCCACTTT; J gene: TRBJ1-6; V gene: TRBV30; D gene: TRBD1; clone size: -
CDR3 protein: CASSPPRGKQALNTEAFF; CDR3 DNA: TGTGCCAGCTCACCACCGAGGGGGAAACAGGCATTGAACACTGAAGCTTTCTTT; J gene: TRBJ1-1; V gene: TRBV18; D gene: -; clone size: -
CDR3 protein: CASSSDGVGYTF; CDR3 DNA: TGTGCCAGCAGCTCTGATGGGGTGGGCTACACCTTC; J gene: TRBJ1-2; V gene: TRBV7-6; D gene: -; clone size: once
CDR3 protein: CASSYSQGTGYEQYF; CDR3 DNA: TGTGCCAGCAGTTACTCCCAGGGAACGGGCTACGAGCAGTACTTC; J gene: TRBJ2-7; V gene: TRBV6-5; D gene: -; clone size: -
CDR3 protein: CASSPGGTDTQYF; CDR3 DNA: TGTGCCAGCTCACCAGGGGGCACAGATACGCAGTATTTT; J gene: TRBJ2-3; V gene: TRBV18; D gene: -; clone size: -
CDR3 protein: CASSHRGSDTQYF; CDR3 DNA: TGTGCCAGCAGCCACAGGGGATCGGATACGCAGTATTTT; J gene: TRBJ2-3; V gene: TRBV3-1/TRBV3-2; D gene: -; clone size: once
CDR3 protein: CASSEGHSNQPQHF; CDR3 DNA: TGTGCCAGCTCAGAGGGACATAGCAATCAGCCCCAGCATTTT; J gene: TRBJ1-5; V gene: TRBV18; D gene: -; clone size: -
CDR3 protein: CASSPGVGGYTF; CDR3 DNA: TGTGCCAGCAGCCCCGGCGTCGGTGGCTACACCTTC; J gene: TRBJ1-2; V gene: TRBV5-4; D gene: -; clone size: -
CDR3 protein: CASSLAAGLYEQYF; CDR3 DNA: TGTGCCAGCAGCTTGGCCGCAGGCCTCTACGAGCAGTACTTC; J gene: TRBJ2-7; V gene: TRBV5-5; D gene: -; clone size: -
CDR3 protein: CACGGAGANVLTF; CDR3 DNA: TGTGCCTGCGGGGGGGCTGGGGCCAACGTCCTGACTTTC; J gene: TRBJ2-6; V gene: TRBV2; D gene: TRBD2; clone size: -
CDR3 protein: CATSDLRRLGNQPQHF; CDR3 DNA: TGTGCCACCAGTGATTTGCGGAGGTTGGGCAATCAGCCCCAGCATTTT; J gene: TRBJ1-5; V gene: TRBV24-1; D gene: -; clone size: -
CDR3 protein: CLMNRENFGYTF; CDR3 DNA: TGTCTAATGAACAGGGAAAACTTCGGCTACACCTTC; J gene: TRBJ1-2; V gene: TRBV30; D gene: -; clone size: -
CDR3 protein: CASGPGLLNTGELFF; CDR3 DNA: TGTGCCAGCGGCCCCGGACTTCTAAACACCGGGGAGCTGTTTTTT; J gene: TRBJ2-2; V gene: TRBV27; D gene: -; clone size: -